These T cell receptor beta chains were read from a single sample in a study of shared clonotypes between healthy human individuals. Assay used: immunoSEQ multiplex PCR; TCRdb lists only in-frame clones, some missing. The table lists around 2.3 million clones, under 97% of them singletons, with roughly 0.13% in the top ten. The sample taken for sequencing was naive CD4+ T cells sorted from blood. These receptors were collected from a young man in good health. Both conserved end residues are part of each CDR3. Fields, in order: V gene, D gene, J gene, clone size, CDR3 DNA, CDR3 protein. A D gene is named only where the DNA matches it firmly. Clone size is given for some rows only: seen once, a few or many times, or a class if the clone is expanded.

V gene: TRBV9; D gene: .; J gene: TRBJ2-3; clone size: .; CDR3 DNA: TGTGCCAGCAGCGCCTCAGGGGGGTTGGTGACAGATACGCAGTATTTT; CDR3 protein: CASSASGGLVTDTQYF
V gene: TRBV7-9; D gene: .; J gene: TRBJ1-5; clone size: .; CDR3 DNA: TGTGCCAGCAGCCCTACCGGCGCTGGTGATCAGCCCCAGCATTTT; CDR3 protein: CASSPTGAGDQPQHF
V gene: TRBV6-6; D gene: .; J gene: TRBJ2-6; clone size: .; CDR3 DNA: TGTGCCAGCTTAGGTGGGGCCAACGTCCTGACTTTC; CDR3 protein: CASLGGANVLTF
V gene: TRBV10-2; D gene: TRBD1; J gene: TRBJ2-2; clone size: .; CDR3 DNA: TGCGCCAGCAGTGTTAGCCAGGGGGCGCCCGGGGAGCTGTTTTTT; CDR3 protein: CASSVSQGAPGELFF
V gene: TRBV5-1; D gene: TRBD2; J gene: TRBJ2-3; clone size: .; CDR3 DNA: TGCGCCAGCAGCTTGCTACTAGCGGGAAGCACAGATACGCAGTATTTT; CDR3 protein: CASSLLLAGSTDTQYF
V gene: TRBV6-5; D gene: TRBD1; J gene: TRBJ1-1; clone size: .; CDR3 DNA: TGTGCCAGCACCGCAGACAGGGGGAACACTGAAGCTTTCTTT; CDR3 protein: CASTADRGNTEAFF
V gene: TRBV10-3; D gene: .; J gene: TRBJ2-3; clone size: .; CDR3 DNA: TGTGCCACTCAACGCACAGATACGCAGTATTTT; CDR3 protein: CATQRTDTQYF
V gene: TRBV5-1; D gene: TRBD1; J gene: TRBJ2-7; clone size: .; CDR3 DNA: TGCGCCAGCGGCGACACCTGGGGACAGGCAACCTACGAGCAGTACTTC; CDR3 protein: CASGDTWGQATYEQYF
V gene: TRBV2; D gene: TRBD2; J gene: TRBJ2-2; clone size: .; CDR3 DNA: TGTGCCAGCAGTGAAGGGCGGGCTAGCGGGGGGCGTGACACCGGGGAGCTGTTTTTT; CDR3 protein: CASSEGRASGGRDTGELFF
V gene: TRBV11-2; D gene: .; J gene: TRBJ2-7; clone size: .; CDR3 DNA: TGTGCCAGCAGCCCACTGGGCTACGAGCAGTACTTC; CDR3 protein: CASSPLGYEQYF
V gene: TRBV5-1; D gene: TRBD1; J gene: TRBJ2-5; clone size: .; CDR3 DNA: TGCGCCAGCAGCTTGCGGGGCAAGGGGGCTGGGGAAGAGACCCAGTACTTC; CDR3 protein: CASSLRGKGAGEETQYF
V gene: TRBV30; D gene: .; J gene: TRBJ1-1; clone size: .; CDR3 DNA: TGTGCCTGGAGTGTAAACAGCTTGAACACTGAAGCTTTCTTT; CDR3 protein: CAWSVNSLNTEAFF
V gene: TRBV10-3; D gene: TRBD2; J gene: TRBJ2-3; clone size: .; CDR3 DNA: TGTGCCATCACCTCCGCTAGCGGGACCGGCACAGATACGCAGTATTTT; CDR3 protein: CAITSASGTGTDTQYF
V gene: TRBV30; D gene: .; J gene: TRBJ2-1; clone size: .; CDR3 DNA: TGTGCCTGGACGCGGGGTTACAATGAGCAGTTCTTC; CDR3 protein: CAWTRGYNEQFF
V gene: TRBV11-3; D gene: .; J gene: TRBJ2-3; clone size: .; CDR3 DNA: TGTGCCAGCAGCACGAGGACTTCTGCCGATAGCACAGATACGCAGTATTTT; CDR3 protein: CASSTRTSADSTDTQYF
V gene: TRBV28; D gene: TRBD1; J gene: TRBJ1-5; clone size: .; CDR3 DNA: TGTGCCAGCAGGGGGGGACAGGGTTTTGGTCAGCCCCAGCATTTT; CDR3 protein: CASRGGQGFGQPQHF
V gene: TRBV18; D gene: .; J gene: TRBJ1-3; clone size: .; CDR3 DNA: TGTGCCAGCTCACGAGGGACGGCGAGCTCTGGAAACACCATATATTTT; CDR3 protein: CASSRGTASSGNTIYF
V gene: TRBV18; D gene: .; J gene: TRBJ2-3; clone size: .; CDR3 DNA: TGTGCCAGCTCACCACTCCGGAGCACAGATACGCAGTATTTT; CDR3 protein: CASSPLRSTDTQYF
V gene: TRBV5-8; D gene: .; J gene: TRBJ2-3; clone size: .; CDR3 DNA: TGTGCCAGCAGCCAAACCACAGATACGCAGTATTTT; CDR3 protein: CASSQTTDTQYF
V gene: TRBV7-7; D gene: TRBD2; J gene: TRBJ2-3; clone size: .; CDR3 DNA: TGTGCTAGCAGCAGGACTAGCGGGGGATTAGATACGCAGTATTTT; CDR3 protein: CASSRTSGGLDTQYF
V gene: TRBV7-2; D gene: TRBD2; J gene: TRBJ2-3; clone size: .; CDR3 DNA: TGTGCCAGCAGCTTAGATGGATTAGCGGGAGTATCTGGTACGCAGTATTTT; CDR3 protein: CASSLDGLAGVSGTQYF
V gene: TRBV6-5; D gene: TRBD1; J gene: TRBJ1-2; clone size: .; CDR3 DNA: TGTGCCAGCAGTTACTCGGGACAGTCGGCCACCTTC; CDR3 protein: CASSYSGQSATF
V gene: TRBV5-6; D gene: .; J gene: TRBJ2-5; clone size: .; CDR3 DNA: TGTGCCAGCAGCCTTTCGAGGGGCGCAGAGACCCAGTACTTC; CDR3 protein: CASSLSRGAETQYF
V gene: TRBV5-1; D gene: .; J gene: TRBJ1-6; clone size: .; CDR3 DNA: TGCGCCAGCAGCTTGGCACCTGAGGCTAACTCACCCCTCCACTTT; CDR3 protein: CASSLAPEANSPLHF
V gene: TRBV12-5; D gene: .; J gene: TRBJ2-3; clone size: once; CDR3 DNA: TGTGCTAGTGGTTCGCCCAGGTACAATACGCAGTATTTT; CDR3 protein: CASGSPRYNTQYF
V gene: TRBV6-5; D gene: .; J gene: TRBJ1-1; clone size: .; CDR3 DNA: TGTGCCAGCAGTTACGCGGCGGTGAACACTGAAGCTTTCTTT; CDR3 protein: CASSYAAVNTEAFF
V gene: TRBV5-1; D gene: .; J gene: TRBJ1-6; clone size: .; CDR3 DNA: TGCGCCAGCAGCTTGGCCGGACAGCGACATAATTCACCCCTCCACTTT; CDR3 protein: CASSLAGQRHNSPLHF
V gene: TRBV25-1; D gene: .; J gene: TRBJ1-4; clone size: once; CDR3 DNA: TGTGCCAGCAGTGAATATCTCGTGACTAATGAAAAACTGTTTTTT; CDR3 protein: CASSEYLVTNEKLFF
V gene: TRBV4-1; D gene: TRBD2; J gene: TRBJ2-7; clone size: .; CDR3 DNA: TGCGCCAGCAGCCGACTAGCGGGAGATAGCTACGAGCAGTACTTC; CDR3 protein: CASSRLAGDSYEQYF
V gene: TRBV2; D gene: .; J gene: TRBJ2-2; clone size: once; CDR3 DNA: TGTGCCAGCAGTGTTGAGGGCGGGACGAACACCGGGGAGCTGTTTTTT; CDR3 protein: CASSVEGGTNTGELFF
V gene: TRBV9; D gene: .; J gene: TRBJ1-5; clone size: .; CDR3 DNA: TGTGCCAGCAGCGTAGATCCAGGGACGGTAAATCAGCCCCAGCATTTT; CDR3 protein: CASSVDPGTVNQPQHF
V gene: TRBV15; D gene: .; J gene: TRBJ2-7; clone size: once; CDR3 DNA: TGTGCCACCAGCGGGTATCTAAACGACTACGAGCAGTACTTC; CDR3 protein: CATSGYLNDYEQYF
V gene: TRBV2; D gene: .; J gene: TRBJ2-6; clone size: .; CDR3 DNA: TGTGCCAGCACTCCTCCGGGAGCTGGGGCCAACGTCCTGACTTTC; CDR3 protein: CASTPPGAGANVLTF
V gene: TRBV9; D gene: .; J gene: TRBJ1-5; clone size: .; CDR3 DNA: TGTGCCAGCAGCGTAGATCCCGTCGGGCCCCAGCATTTT; CDR3 protein: CASSVDPVGPQHF
V gene: TRBV7-6; D gene: TRBD2; J gene: TRBJ2-5; clone size: .; CDR3 DNA: TGTGCCAGCAGCTTTCCGGGACTAGCGGAGACCCAGTACTTC; CDR3 protein: CASSFPGLAETQYF
V gene: TRBV7-6; D gene: TRBD1; J gene: TRBJ2-7; clone size: few; CDR3 DNA: TGTGCCAGCAGCTTGACAGGGGACGAGCAGTACTTC; CDR3 protein: CASSLTGDEQYF
V gene: TRBV6-5; D gene: TRBD1; J gene: TRBJ2-7; clone size: .; CDR3 DNA: TGTGCCAGCAGTTATATCAGGGGGCAAGTGCAGTACTTC; CDR3 protein: CASSYIRGQVQYF
V gene: TRBV28; D gene: .; J gene: TRBJ1-5; clone size: once; CDR3 DNA: TGTGCCAGCAGTTTAGGAAGGGGCTGGGGCAGCAATCAGCCCCAGCATTTT; CDR3 protein: CASSLGRGWGSNQPQHF
V gene: TRBV18; D gene: TRBD1; J gene: TRBJ2-7; clone size: .; CDR3 DNA: TGTGCCAGCTCTCCAAGGGGACAGGGGCTCTACGAGCAGTACTTC; CDR3 protein: CASSPRGQGLYEQYF
V gene: TRBV27; D gene: .; J gene: TRBJ2-3; clone size: .; CDR3 DNA: TGTGCCAGCAGAGCAGGGGGGCGGAATACGCAGTATTTT; CDR3 protein: CASRAGGRNTQYF